This T cell receptor beta chain originates from a study of T cells in Graves' hyperthyroidism and ophthalmopathy. Looking at the study overall: Peripheral blood was secured at the point of initial diagnosis, before any treatment. Findings of the study overall: Blood shared most expanded thyroid clonotypes above 0.001. Stable hyperthyroidism was separated from ophthalmopathy by a model based on 13 V-J features.

RNA transcripts gave rise to amplified TCR beta CDR3 regions. The HTBI primer set drove a first-round RT-PCR of the TCR CDR3. TCRdb used MiXCR to reprocess the multiplex PCR reads, holding one entry per CDR3 protein. The sample carries some 250,000 distinct CDR3 sequences, about 15% recorded once. Looked up from germline, CDR1 is WSHSY and CDR2 is SAAADI. V was shortened by 0 bases and J by 1 base, with 7 bases between the two germline ends. The CDR3 contains 14 residues. This clonotype has ten or more counts. Its target is not known. The V call is TRBV10-2, the J call TRBJ2-7; no clear D. Specimen: blood. This TCR was sampled from a woman aged 45-60 years with Graves' hyperthyroidism that later progressed to Graves' ophthalmopathy. The CDR3 DNA is TGCGCCAGCAGTGAGTCGTCCAGGTCCTACGAGCAGTACTTC. Translated, it gives CASSESSRSYEQYF.